This TCR beta chain was obtained from a study of blood T cell repertoires in COVID-19 (dated by TCRdb to the early 2020s). Background on the whole study: The collaborator samples originated in the United States, Italy and Spain and spanned the acute and convalescent phases of COVID-19. The repertoires were released in a freely available public database intended as a resource for research on the immune response to SARS-CoV-2. Subjects who had been exposed to COVID-19, were actively infected with it, or had recovered from it provided the deeply sampled blood TCRbeta repertoires that made up the dataset. The samples were drawn from two sources: the first 160 participants of the ongoing ImmuneRACE study, and about 1,300 subjects contributed by 6 global collaborators. Nearly every sample came with metadata listing a de-identified subject ID, COVID-19 status, age in years and sex. The prospective study material was composed of cDNA or gDNA derived from T cells, B-cell-depleted T cells, or PBMCs. Where available, HLA class I and class II types were taken from metadata supplied by the sample provider and were not determined by assay-based typing.

Participants in the prospective study were enrolled through a virtual design, were aged 18 to 89 years, and lived in fewer than 30 United States geographic areas. In the prospective study, participants were assigned to cohorts based on the clinical history participants reported in a screening survey and a study questionnaire. Exposed participants had been in contact with someone with a PCR-confirmed or clinician-diagnosed COVID-19 case within 2 weeks of study entry. In the prospective study, mobile phlebotomists collected whole blood, serum and a nasopharyngeal or oropharyngeal swab from each participant. Prospective study participants could optionally give additional blood draws and questionnaires over a roughly two-month period. Before DNA extraction, prospective study blood samples were shipped either frozen or at room temperature. Points on this clone: The clone's antigen remains unknown. Qualities for individual bases were not recorded, and no much larger clone is one base off.

Based on the germline V gene, the CDR1 and CDR2 sequences are LGHNT and FRNRAP. Including cysteine and phenylalanine, the CDR3 has 15 amino acids. The read is trimmed to its CDR3 DNA, 45 bases read in frame from base 1. The V end loses 1 base and the J end loses 2 bases, and a stretch of 9 bases separates them. What the authors observed across the whole study: The quantity of clinical and demographic metadata differed by source and by participant and was supplied without curation.

TCRbeta CDR3 regions were amplified from genomic DNA by means of the immunoSEQ Assay, a bias-controlled multiplex PCR. Regarding the original processing steps: Within the assay, amplification of reference gene primers was used to estimate how many nucleated cells each sample contained. To quantify the absolute abundance of each unique TCRbeta CDR3 rearrangement, sequence reads were collapsed and filtered. Productive Simpson clonality was computed per sample as the square root of Simpson's diversity index over productive rearrangements. The clones in this table, taken by TCRdb from immuneACCESS, are in-frame only. Not every clone is retained; where verified, under half of the shortfall comes from an unresolved V gene, and the cause of the rest is unknown. Clone size and V and J calls were adopted from that table, with D and trimming inferred from the DNA. Within this sample are under 250,000 clones, with about 87% of them counted one time only. More than 3% of the sample is held by the ten biggest clonotypes.

The sequencing sample was made of PBMCs or T cells enriched from blood (not recorded which). The chain employs TRBV12-5 and TRBJ2-1; TRBD1 is perhaps the D gene, given 5 matching bases. The sequence was collected from a woman in her twenties or thirties who had been exposed to COVID-19. The sequence in DNA is TGTGCTAGTGGTTTGGATACAGGAGCCTACAATGAGCAGTTCTTC. The translation is CASGLDTGAYNEQFF.